This passage covers 26 T cell receptor beta chains from one sample sequenced in a study of T cell responses to AZD1222 COVID-19 vaccine. Assay used: immunoSEQ multiplex PCR; TCRdb lists only in-frame clones, some missing. The repertoire has more than 70,000 clones, approximately 88% of them found once; the top ten carry 16%. Material: peripheral blood, obtained on day 0 of AZD1222 vaccination. These receptors were taken from an adult in good health.

The V call is TRBV3-1 (or the pseudogene TRBV3-2), the J call TRBJ2-4; TRBD1 might be the D (6 bases). There are 19 residues in the CDR3. Germline CDR1 reads LGHDT; CDR2 reads YNNKEL (reference sequence). V lost 1 base to trimming and J lost 0 bases, with 19 bases between them. The CDR3 loop reads CASSQVTGNPPLAKNIQYF. The CDR3, as DNA: TGTGCCAGCAGCCAAGTAACAGGGAACCCTCCCCTAGCCAAAAACATTCAGTACTTC.

This clone has just a few counts. The chain couples TRBV12-3 or TRBV12-4 to TRBJ1-4; D is unresolved. V was trimmed by 0 bases and J by 4 bases, leaving 3 bases between them. CDR3 length: 13 amino acids. The CDR3, as DNA: TGTGCCAGCAGTTTAGCGGGTAATGAAAAACTGTTTTTT. Translating gives CASSLAGNEKLFF.

This clone was seen a single time. The V gene is TRBV29-1, the J gene TRBJ2-7; 7 bases agree with TRBD2. The CDR3 length is 11 residues. V trimming: 4 bases; J trimming: 4 bases; junction bases outside the gene matches: 1. CDR1 SQVTM and CDR2 ANQGSEA come from the germline V gene. CDR3 DNA: TGCAGCGTTGGGGGGGGTTACGAGCAGTACTTC. Encoded protein: CSVGGGYEQYF.

This chain uses TRBV5-1 with TRBJ2-7; D remains ambiguous. The CDR3 length is 13 residues. Trimming removed 2 bases from V and 5 bases from J, with 11 bases in between. Germline CDR1 reads SGHRS; CDR2 reads YFSETQ. CDR3 residues: CASSLDFRNEQYF. CDR3 DNA: TGCGCCAGCAGCTTAGACTTCAGAAACGAGCAGTACTTC.

This clone was counted between two and nine times. The genes are TRBV7-9 and TRBJ1-3; tentative D call: TRBD1 (5 bases). Trimming pared 2 bases from V and 1 base from J, leaving 12 bases between. Germline loops: CDR1 SEHNR, CDR2 FQNEAQ (reference sequence). CDR3 length: 16 residues. The CDR3 sequence: CASSLSLGVSGNTIYF. CDR3 nucleotides: TGTGCCAGCAGCTTAAGCCTGGGGGTATCTGGAAACACCATATATTTT.

V gene TRBV5-5 combines with J gene TRBJ1-4, with D possibly TRBD1 on 5 matching bases. Trimming removed 1 base from V and 7 bases from J, with 20 bases in between. The CDR3 totals 17 residues. CDR1 and CDR2 (germline): SGHKS, YYEKEE (reference sequence). DNA of the CDR3: TGTGCCAGCAGCTTGTTGGACACCTGGGGGGTCGGTGAAAAACTGTTTTTT. Translated: CASSLLDTWGVGEKLFF. Variable domain in full (rest from reference TRBV5-5 and TRBJ1-4): DAGVTQSPTHLIKTRGQQVTLRCSPISGHKSVSWYQQVLGQGPQFIFQYYEKEERGRGNFPDRFSARQFPNYSSELNVNALLLGDSALYLCASSLLDTWGVGEKLFFGSGTQLSVL.

The chain employs TRBV19 and TRBJ2-5, with TRBD1 matching over 7 bases. CDR3 length: 15 residues. In germline, CDR1 is LNHDA, CDR2 SQIVND (reference sequence). V dropped 3 bases and J dropped 0; count of bases not matched to a gene: 4. For the CDR3, the DNA is TGTGCCAGTAGTATTCTGACAGGGAACCAAGAGACCCAGTACTTC. Protein product: CASSILTGNQETQYF.

The chain couples TRBV6-5 to TRBJ2-3, with D tentatively TRBD1 (5 bases). Trimming shortened V by 2 bases and J by 0 bases, and 9 bases separated the two germline ends. The CDR3 contains 15 residues. Germline V gene data show CDR1 as MNHEY and CDR2 as SVGAGI. Written as DNA, the CDR3 is TGTGCCAGCAGTTACAGGGGTACTAGCACAGATACGCAGTATTTT. Its translation: CASSYRGTSTDTQYF.

J is TRBJ2-1 and V is TRBV3-1 (or the pseudogene TRBV3-2); D unclear. Per germline, CDR1 LGHDT and CDR2 YNNKEL (reference sequence). The length of the CDR3 is 13 residues. V gave up 1 base and J gave up 7 bases, with 8 bases separating them. The CDR3 sequence is CASSQGLVNEQFF. CDR3 DNA: TGTGCCAGCAGCCAAGGGTTGGTTAATGAGCAGTTCTTC.

The V call is TRBV6-5, the J call TRBJ1-4; the match to TRBD1 covers 8 bases. Germline values: CDR1 MNHEY, CDR2 SVGAGI. V shed 0 bases and J 4 bases; nucleotides not matched to a gene: 1. The CDR3 extends over 15 amino acids. The CDR3 protein is CASSYSGQGNEKLFF. The CDR3 coding sequence is TGTGCCAGCAGTTACTCCGGACAGGGTAATGAAAAACTGTTTTTT.

This sequence joins TRBV11-2 and TRBJ2-7; no clear D. In germline, CDR1 is SGHAT, CDR2 FQNNGV. This CDR3 comprises 13 residues. V lost 2 bases and J lost 3, with 8 bases in between. The CDR3 nucleotides read TGTGCCAGCAGCTTAAACAGTTACTACGAGCAGTACTTC. The encoded protein is CASSLNSYYEQYF.

This clone has just a few counts. The chain joins TRBV28 to TRBJ2-3, with unresolved D. The V end was cut by 5 bases, the J end by 3 bases, with 12 bases between. Germline V gene data show CDR1 as MDHEN and CDR2 as SYDVKM. The CDR3 has 14 residues. CDR3 amino acids: CASSTVGGTDTQYF. The CDR3 nucleotides are TGTGCCAGCAGTACTGTTGGCGGAACAGATACGCAGTATTTT.

J is TRBJ2-2 and V is TRBV5-1; 14 nucleotides line up with TRBD2. CDR1 and CDR2 from the germline V gene are SGHRS and YFSETQ. J was trimmed by 1 base and V by 3 bases; bases with no gene match: 5. CDR3 size: 18 residues. CDR3 sequence reads: CASSSRTSGRLNTGELFF. The CDR3 DNA sequence: TGCGCCAGCAGCTCGAGGACTAGCGGGAGGTTGAACACCGGGGAGCTGTTTTTT.

This sequence joins TRBV9 and TRBJ2-2; D is unclear. CDR3 size: 14 residues. Germline-derived CDR1 and CDR2 are SGDLS and YYNGEE. V shed 0 bases and J shed 3 bases, with 6 bases lying between them. CDR3 nucleotide sequence: TGTGCCAGCAGCGTAGATGGGCACACCGGGGAGCTGTTTTTT. Its protein product is CASSVDGHTGELFF.

The rearrangement links TRBV7-9 to TRBJ1-1, with 7 bases that match TRBD1. Germline V gene lookup returns CDR1 SEHNR and CDR2 FQNEAQ (reference sequence). The ends lost 3 bases at V and 4 bases at J; junction bases unmatched: 2. This CDR3 contains 13 residues. The CDR3 region is CASSFTGATEAFF. CDR3 nucleotides: TGTGCCAGCAGCTTCACAGGGGCCACTGAAGCTTTCTTT.

The gene calls are TRBV2 and TRBJ2-7, with D perhaps matching TRBD1 (6 bases). The CDR3 is 14 residues long. The V gene lost 4 bases and the J gene lost 5 bases, with 15 bases spanning the gap. Germline-derived CDR1 and CDR2 are SNHLY and FYNNEI. CDR3 sequence: CASSGLQTGDEQYF. The CDR3 DNA reads as TGTGCCAGCAGTGGGCTACAGACAGGTGACGAGCAGTACTTC.

V is TRBV28 and J is TRBJ1-2, with no clear D. Germline lookup yields CDR1 MDHEN and CDR2 SYDVKM. This CDR3 has 15 residues. The V end was cut by 1 base, the J end by 4 bases, with 13 bases between. Here the CDR3 DNA reads TGTGCCAGCAGTTTATCCGGGGTACGCGGCTATGGCTACACCTTC. It specifies CASSLSGVRGYGYTF.

In this sample, this clone turned up once. V usage is TRBV30 and J usage is TRBJ1-6; D unresolved. The CDR3 spans 12 residues. Trimming shortened V by 2 bases and J by 6 bases, and 5 bases separated the two germline ends. CDR1 is GTSNPN and CDR2 is SVGIG in the germline V gene (reference sequence). In nucleotides, the CDR3 is TGTGCCTGGAGTTACGGTAATTCACCCCTCCACTTT. Amino acids: CAWSYGNSPLHF. Variable domain in full (rest from reference TRBV30 and TRBJ1-6): SQTIHQWPATLVQPVGSPLSLECTVEGTSNPNLYWYRQAAGRGLQLLFYSVGIGQISSEVPQNLSASRPQDRQFILSSKKLLLSDSGFYLCAWSYGNSPLHFGNGTRLTVT.

CDR3 in amino acids: CASSPEKQTNEKLFF. CDR3 coding DNA: TGTGCCAGCTCACCGGAGAAGCAGACTAATGAAAAACTGTTTTTT. The V call is TRBV18, the J call TRBJ1-4, with no clear D. The CDR3 length is 15 residues. The V gene lost 3 bases and the J gene lost 2 bases, with 10 bases spanning the gap. Germline lookup yields CDR1 KGHSH and CDR2 LQKENI.

V gene TRBV19 combines with J gene TRBJ1-1, with a tentative D call TRBD1 (6 bases). Per the germline V gene, CDR1 is LNHDA and CDR2 is SQIVND (reference sequence). The CDR3 has 16 amino acids. V lost 3 bases and J 4 bases, leaving 18 bases between the germline ends. The CDR3 protein is CASSIDGLQGGTEAFF. The CDR3 DNA reads as TGTGCCAGTAGTATTGATGGGCTACAGGGAGGCACTGAAGCTTTCTTT.

The chain links TRBV6-1 to TRBJ2-1; tentatively, D is TRBD1 (6 bases). The CDR3 covers 15 residues. V was pared by 1 base and J by 4 bases, with 11 bases between. CDR1 and CDR2 from the germline V gene are MNHNS and SASEGT. The CDR3 nucleotides read TGTGCCAGCAGTGAAGAGGGGGATAGGTACAATGAGCAGTTCTTC. This sequence encodes CASSEEGDRYNEQFF.

This clone showed up just once. The chain has TRBV19 and TRBJ2-2; TRBD2 agrees at 7 bases. J was trimmed by 4 bases and V by 1 base; bases with no gene match: 6. Germline V gene sequence: CDR1 LNHDA, CDR2 SQIVND (reference sequence). The CDR3 contains 16 residues. DNA of the CDR3: TGTGCCAGTAGTATAGGTCTAGCGGCGGGCACCGGGGAGCTGTTTTTT. Translated: CASSIGLAAGTGELFF. Drawing the rest from reference TRBV19 and TRBJ2-2, the complete variable domain is DGGITQSPKYLFRKEGQNVTLSCEQNLNHDAMYWYRQDPGQGLRLIYYSQIVNDFQKGDIAEGYSVSREKKESFPLTVTSAQKNPTAFYLCASSIGLAAGTGELFFGEGSRLTVL.

This clone appeared a single time. J is TRBJ2-5 and V is TRBV7-8; no definite D call. The CDR3 runs 13 residues. The germline V gene has CDR1 SGHVS and CDR2 FQNEAQ. The V end was cut by 5 bases, the J end by 1 base, with 8 bases between. The CDR3 here is CASSLDVQETQYF. CDR3 coding DNA: TGTGCCAGCAGCCTCGACGTCCAAGAGACCCAGTACTTC.

V is TRBV3-1 (or the pseudogene TRBV3-2) and J is TRBJ1-4; D not certain. CDR3 length: 12 amino acids. Trimming left V 2 bases short and J 8 bases short, with 6 bases between. Germline V gene data show CDR1 as LGHDT and CDR2 as YNNKEL (reference sequence). CDR3 nucleotides: TGTGCCAGCAGCCAACAATGGGAAAAACTGTTTTTT. This gives the protein CASSQQWEKLFF.

This rearrangement joins TRBV7-9 to TRBJ1-1, with a tentative D call TRBD1 (5 bases). V was pared by 1 base and J by 1 base, with 16 bases between. CDR1 is SEHNR and CDR2 is FQNEAQ in the germline V gene (reference sequence). The CDR3 has 17 residues. In DNA form, the CDR3 reads TGTGCCAGCAGCTTAGGAGCTTTAAAGACAGAGAACACTGAAGCTTTCTTT. This gives the protein CASSLGALKTENTEAFF.

The chain carries TRBV11-2 and TRBJ1-6, with D unclear. Trimming took off 5 bases at V and 11 bases at J, with 10 bases between the two ends. Germline loops: CDR1 SGHAT, CDR2 FQNNGV. This CDR3 has 12 residues. The CDR3 region is CASSGRRTPLHF. The CDR3 region has the DNA TGTGCCAGCAGCGGTAGACGGACACCCCTCCACTTT.